This T cell receptor (beta chain) appears in the sequencing data of a study of cytomegalovirus exposure and HLA in healthy donors. Findings and limits, study-wide: The study designated about 180 TCR beta chains cytomegalovirus-associated. High specificity and sensitivity for cytomegalovirus status were reported for the classifier. In vitro experiments confirmed that a few CMV-associated chains were specific for CMV antigens. Most TCR sequences were uncommon, yet certain public TCRs appeared in many donors.

Trimming stripped 0 bases from V and 2 bases from J, with 12 bases between. The CDR3 consists of 16 residues. Germline-derived CDR1 and CDR2 are MGHRA and YSYEKL. Of note for this clone: Antigen: not known.

Only in-frame clones appear in the TCRdb table, and some are missing; sequencing was by immunoSEQ multiplex PCR. The top ten clones hold around 4.1% of a sample with under 130,000 clones, around 83% of them seen once. Sequenced material: PBMCs. The TCR originated in a woman under 30 in good health and CMV-seropositive. J is TRBJ2-3 and V is TRBV4-1; D is undetermined. The CDR3 region is CASSQEAQFDTDTQYF. The DNA of the CDR3 is TGCGCCAGCAGCCAAGAAGCGCAATTCGACACAGATACGCAGTATTTT.